This T cell receptor (beta chain) was sequenced during a study of T cell changes during pregnancy in multiple sclerosis. The germline gives CDR1 SGHNT, CDR2 YYREEE (reference sequence). The CDR3 loop spans 18 amino acids. With V trimmed by 1 base and J by 4 bases, 9 bases remained unmatched. Produced via immunoSEQ multiplex PCR; TCRdb's table is partial and in-frame only. The sample lists about 36,000 clones; approximately 93% were seen once. The clonotype was recovered from a female donor with multiple sclerosis, enrolled in a pregnancy study. This specimen was CD4+ T cells from peripheral blood mononuclear cells, taken in the first trimester of pregnancy. V gene TRBV5-4 combines with J gene TRBJ2-1; 12 bases map to TRBD2. The CDR3 sequence: CASSLYGLAGSLYNEQFF. CDR3 in DNA: TGTGCCAGCAGCTTGTACGGACTAGCGGGATCGTTATACAATGAGCAGTTCTTC. Based on the CDR3 plus reference TRBV5-4 and TRBJ2-1, the full variable domain is ETGVTQSPTHLIKTRGQQVTLRCSSQSGHNTVSWYQQALGQGPQFIFQYYREEENGRGNFPPRFSGLQFPNYSSELNVNALELDDSALYLCASSLYGLAGSLYNEQFFGPGTRLTVL.